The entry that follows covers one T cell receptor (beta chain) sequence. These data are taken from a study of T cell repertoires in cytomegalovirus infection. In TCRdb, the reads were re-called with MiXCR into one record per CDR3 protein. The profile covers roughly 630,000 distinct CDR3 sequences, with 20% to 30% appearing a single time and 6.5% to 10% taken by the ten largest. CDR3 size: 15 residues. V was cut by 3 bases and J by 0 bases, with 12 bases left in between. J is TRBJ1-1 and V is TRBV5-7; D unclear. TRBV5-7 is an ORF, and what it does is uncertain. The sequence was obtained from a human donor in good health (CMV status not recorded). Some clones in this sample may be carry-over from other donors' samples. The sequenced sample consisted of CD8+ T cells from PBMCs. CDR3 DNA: TGTGCCAGCAGCTCCGCCCGGCTAATGAACACTGAAGCTTTCTTT. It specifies CASSSARLMNTEAFF.